The entry below gives a single T cell receptor beta chain sequence along with its context. Its antigen is not identified. The CDR3 runs 14 residues. The germline V gene has CDR1 GTSNPN and CDR2 SVGIG (reference sequence). Trimming removed 3 bases from V and 8 bases from J, with 17 bases in between. A quantity of about 0.45 to 1 ug RNA underwent reverse transcription using random hexamers. The method of amplification for TCR beta CDR3 was immunoSEQ multiplex PCR, covering 54 Vbeta and 13 Jbeta. TCRdb re-analysed the immunoSEQ multiplex PCR reads in MiXCR, keeping a single row per CDR3 protein. This sample has 250,000 to 300,000 distinct CDR3 sequences, with 89% found just once. This sample was taken from a study of CD8 T cells in Susac syndrome. Study results and limitations: It was acknowledged by the study that relatively few individuals were included in its TCR sequencing and HLA analysis.

The authors carried out high-throughput sequencing of TCR beta. They applied it to CD8+ and CD4+ T cells obtained from blood. Control patients had untreated stable or active relapsing-remitting multiple sclerosis by revised McDonald criteria. This chain connects TRBV30 to TRBJ2-1; D may be TRBD1 (5 bases). Sequencing input: CD8+ T cells from PBMCs. The receptor was derived from a human donor with multiple sclerosis. The CDR3: CAWRSWSRVDEQFF. In DNA, the CDR3 is TGTGCCTGGAGAAGTTGGAGCAGGGTCGATGAGCAGTTCTTC.